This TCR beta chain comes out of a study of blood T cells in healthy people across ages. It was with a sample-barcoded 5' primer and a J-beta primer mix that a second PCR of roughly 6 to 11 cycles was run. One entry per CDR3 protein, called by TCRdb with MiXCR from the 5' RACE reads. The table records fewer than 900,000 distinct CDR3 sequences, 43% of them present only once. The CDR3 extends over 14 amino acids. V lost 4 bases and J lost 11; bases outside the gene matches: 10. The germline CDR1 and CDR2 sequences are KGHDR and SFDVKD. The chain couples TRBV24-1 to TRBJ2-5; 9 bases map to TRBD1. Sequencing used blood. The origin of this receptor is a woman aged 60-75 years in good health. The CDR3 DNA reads TGTGCCACCAGTGACATCCCTGGACAGGGGAGGCAGTACTTC. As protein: CATSDIPGQGRQYF.